This T cell receptor beta chain originates from a study of blood T cell repertoires in COVID-19 (dated by TCRdb to about 2020). Regarding the research as a whole: Collaborator samples came from the United States, Italy and Spain and covered acute and convalescent phases of COVID-19. The repertoires were made available in a free public database intended to serve as a resource for research on the immune response to SARS-CoV-2. The samples were drawn from two sources: the first 160 participants of the ongoing ImmuneRACE study, and about 1,300 subjects contributed by 6 global collaborators. HLA class I and class II types, where available, came from metadata supplied by the sample provider rather than from assay-based typing. The dataset comprised deeply sampled blood TCRbeta repertoires from subjects exposed to, actively infected with, or recovered from COVID-19. A de-identified subject ID, COVID-19 status, age in years and sex were almost always included in the sample metadata. The material from the prospective study consisted of cDNA or gDNA derived from T cells, B-cell-depleted T cells, or PBMCs.

CDR1 and CDR2 are read off the germline V gene as KGHSH and LQKENI. The CDR3, from cysteine to phenylalanine, totals 15 residues. Only the CDR3 region is kept as DNA, spanning 45 bases read in frame from base 1. V lost 3 bases and J lost 9 bases, and the count of bases not matched to a germline gene is 11. The full study reports these points: The quantity of clinical and demographic metadata differed by source and by participant and was supplied without curation.

Enrolling through a virtual design, the prospective study's participants ranged in age from roughly 18 to 89 years and lived across more than 20 United States geographic areas. Cohort assignment in the prospective study relied on participant-reported clinical history from a screening survey and a study questionnaire. Each participant in the prospective study had whole blood, serum and a nasopharyngeal or oropharyngeal swab collected by mobile phlebotomists. Prospective study participants could optionally give additional blood draws and questionnaires over an approximately two-month period. Prospective study blood samples were shipped either frozen or at room temperature before DNA extraction. TCRbeta CDR3 regions were amplified from genomic DNA using the immunoSEQ Assay, a bias-controlled multiplex PCR. The paper's processing steps were these. The number of nucleated cells in each sample was estimated by amplification of reference gene primers within the assay. To quantify the absolute abundance of each unique TCRbeta CDR3 rearrangement, sequence reads were collapsed and filtered. For each sample, productive Simpson clonality was calculated by taking the square root of Simpson's diversity index across productive rearrangements. In its TCRdb copy, this immuneACCESS table keeps in-frame sequences only and misses some clones. Where compared with another copy, unresolved V genes explain less than half of these, and the others have no known cause. That table gives V, J and clone size, and the DNA gave D and trimming. This sample lists fewer than 200,000 clones; around 82% were detected once. The ten biggest clones cover more than 4% of the sample.

As to this clone: What this receptor recognizes is not known. No clone much larger than this one lies a single base away; base qualities are absent.

The sequence links TRBV18 to TRBJ2-1; TRBD2 aligns with 7 central bases. The receptor comes from a woman aged 60-75 years with acute COVID-19. The source material was PBMCs or T cells enriched from blood (not recorded which). CDR3 region: CASSPSRTSVAEQFF. In nucleotide form, the sequence is TGTGCCAGCTCACCTTCTCGGACTAGTGTGGCTGAGCAGTTCTTC. The full variable domain, completed from the reference TRBV18 and TRBJ2-1 proteins outside the CDR3, reads NAGVMQNPRHLVRRRGQEARLRCSPMKGHSHVYWYRQLPEEGLKFMVYLQKENIIDESGMPKERFSAEFPKEGPSILRIQQVVRGDSAAYFCASSPSRTSVAEQFFGPGTRLTVL.